Listed here are 21 T cell receptor beta chains from one sample, sequenced in a study of T cells in Graves' hyperthyroidism and ophthalmopathy. Amplified TCR beta CDR3 regions derived from RNA transcripts. RT-PCR in the first round (using the HTBI primer set) targeted the TCR CDR3. One entry per CDR3 protein results from TCRdb running MiXCR on the multiplex PCR reads. The table lists approximately 640,000 distinct CDR3 sequences, roughly 17% of them singletons. The sequenced material came from blood. Receptors were obtained from a man aged 45-65 years with Graves' hyperthyroidism.

Ten or more counts support this clonotype. An end of the junction differs from the germline gene, which may be a read error. The chain links TRBV28 to TRBJ2-1; 13 bases match TRBD2. The CDR3 consists of 16 residues. Looked up from germline, CDR1 is MDHEN and CDR2 is SYDVKM. In DNA, the CDR3 is TGTGCCAGCAGTTCCTGGACTAGCGGGAGCTACAGTGAGCAGTTCTTC. Translated: CASSSWTSGSYSEQFF. Using reference TRBV28 and TRBJ2-1 for the parts outside the CDR3, the full variable domain is DVKVTQSSRYLVKRTGEKVFLECVQDMDHENMFWYRQDPGLGLRLIYFSYDVKMKEKGDIPEGYSVSREKKERFSLILESASTNQTSMYLCASSSWTSGSYSEQFFGPGTRLTVL.

In its sample, this clonotype was seen many times. The chain is built from TRBV10-2 and TRBJ2-7; 8 positions match TRBD2. The germline V gene has CDR1 WSHSY and CDR2 SAAADI. The V and J ends lost 4 bases and 2 bases, in that order; junction bases with no gene match: 4. The CDR3 contains 14 residues. The CDR3 DNA is TGCGCCAGCAGTGCAAGCGGGAGCACCTACGAGCAGTACTTC. Its protein product is CASSASGSTYEQYF.

With respect to this clonotype: With a much larger clone just one base away, this may be a read error. V is TRBV11-2 and J is TRBJ2-1; no definite D call. Trimming stripped 4 bases from V and 4 bases from J, with 20 bases between. Germline V lookup: CDR1 SGHAT, CDR2 FQNNGV. This CDR3 has 17 amino acids. CDR3 sequence: CASSYPRQRLTYNEQFF. For the CDR3, the DNA is TGTGCCAGCAGCTACCCGCGGCAGAGGTTAACGTACAATGAGCAGTTCTTC.

This chain joins TRBV30 and TRBJ1-6, with 9 bases lining up with TRBD1. V was clipped by 5 bases and J by 8 bases; unmatched bases: 4. The germline V gene encodes CDR1 GTSNPN and CDR2 SVGIG (reference sequence). The CDR3 is made up of 13 amino acids. The CDR3 reads CAWSGQGDSPLHF. The DNA of the CDR3 is TGTGCCTGGTCGGGACAGGGAGATTCACCCCTCCACTTT.

The rearrangement links TRBV5-4 to TRBJ2-7; perhaps TRBD2 as D (6 bases). Germline V gene sequence: CDR1 SGHNT, CDR2 YYREEE (reference sequence). V lost 0 bases and J lost 2, with 12 bases in between. This CDR3 is built from 15 residues. CDR3: CASSLDGGTPYEQYF. CDR3 sequence (DNA): TGTGCCAGCAGCTTGGATGGTGGGACTCCCTACGAGCAGTACTTC.

This clonotype was detected many times. The chain employs TRBV20-1 and TRBJ1-2; TRBD1 agrees at 8 bases. Trimming at V came to 6 bases and at J to 2 bases, leaving 8 bases not matched to a gene. CDR3 length: 14 amino acids. CDR1 is DFQATT and CDR2 is SNEGSKA in the germline V gene (reference sequence). The CDR3 loop is CSASRQGRNYGYTF. DNA of the CDR3: TGCAGTGCCAGCCGACAGGGGCGCAACTATGGCTACACCTTC.

This clonotype came up many times. This rearrangement joins TRBV11-2 to TRBJ2-1, with 7 nucleotides matching TRBD2. Trimming took 0 bases from V and 8 from J; bases not matched to a gene: 10. The CDR3 has 16 amino acids. Germline assignment: CDR1 SGHAT and CDR2 FQNNGV. The CDR3 DNA is TGTGCCAGCAGCTTAGATCGGACGGGAGGAGTATATGAGCAGTTCTTC. This codes for CASSLDRTGGVYEQFF.

This chain links TRBV5-1 with TRBJ2-5; D is possibly TRBD1 (5 bases). V lost 0 bases, J lost 5 bases, and 17 bases lay in between. Looked up from germline, CDR1 is SGHRS and CDR2 is YFSETQ. The length of the CDR3 is 16 residues. In nucleotides, the CDR3 is TGCGCCAGCAGCTTGGTGACAGCTCGATTTTGGGAGACCCAGTACTTC. Its protein product is CASSLVTARFWETQYF.

J is TRBJ2-3 and V is TRBV4-2, with D possibly TRBD1 on 5 matching bases. Trimming cost V 2 bases and J 0 bases, with 9 bases left between them. Germline V gene sequence: CDR1 LGHNA, CDR2 YNFKEQ. This CDR3 has 15 residues. The CDR3 DNA reads as TGTGCCAGCAGCCAACTCGACAGCAGCACAGATACGCAGTATTTT. It specifies CASSQLDSSTDTQYF.

This clonotype was seen ten or more times. This rearrangement joins TRBV28 to TRBJ2-2; D uncertain. V lost 10 bases and J lost 1, with 19 bases in between. CDR3 length: 16 residues. In germline, CDR1 is MDHEN, CDR2 SYDVKM. Here the CDR3 reads CAISVDGVGNTGELFF. The CDR3 DNA is TGTGCCATTAGTGTCGATGGAGTAGGGAACACCGGGGAGCTGTTTTTT.

V and J are TRBV5-1 and TRBJ1-1; D gene unclear. Germline values: CDR1 SGHRS, CDR2 YFSETQ. V lost 0 bases and J 0 bases, leaving 9 bases between the germline ends. The CDR3 is 15 amino acids. The CDR3 nucleotides read TGCGCCAGCAGCTTGGAGATGGGGATGAACACTGAAGCTTTCTTT. Translating it yields CASSLEMGMNTEAFF.

This clonotype was observed at least ten times. The J gene is TRBJ2-7, the V gene TRBV27; D is perhaps TRBD1 or TRBD2 (6 bases each). The CDR3 runs 16 residues. Germline-derived CDR1 and CDR2 are MNHEY and SMNVEV (reference sequence). V was trimmed by 4 bases and J by 4 bases, leaving 20 bases between them. This CDR3 is CASSSFGGGDNYEQYF. The CDR3 region has the DNA TGTGCCAGCAGTTCCTTTGGAGGGGGTGACAATTACGAGCAGTACTTC.

The chain carries TRBV7-3 and TRBJ2-3; possible D gene TRBD2, 6 bases. The CDR3 consists of 16 residues. Germline values: CDR1 SGHTA, CDR2 FQGTGA. Trimming stripped 3 bases from V and 5 bases from J, with 18 bases between. CDR3 sequence reads: CASSLNTLVGGDTQYF. In DNA form, the CDR3 reads TGTGCCAGCAGCTTGAATACACTAGTGGGGGGAGATACGCAGTATTTT.

This clonotype was observed at least ten times. The chain couples TRBV27 to TRBJ1-3; D remains unclear. This CDR3 is 13 amino acids long. Trimming removed 10 bases from V and 2 bases from J, with 12 bases in between. The germline V gene has CDR1 MNHEY and CDR2 SMNVEV (reference sequence). CDR3 protein: CATWTAAGNTIYF. DNA of the CDR3: TGTGCCACCTGGACCGCTGCTGGAAACACCATATATTTT.

This clonotype came up many times. The chain combines TRBV3-1 with TRBJ1-3; the D gene is possibly TRBD1 (5 bases). Per the germline V gene, CDR1 is LGHDT and CDR2 is YNNKEL (reference sequence). This CDR3 is 16 amino acids long. V dropped 2 bases and J dropped 0 bases, with 11 bases sitting between them. The DNA of the CDR3 is TGTGCCAGCAGCCAAACCCCGACAGCCTCTGGAAACACCATATATTTT. The encoded protein is CASSQTPTASGNTIYF.

This clonotype was seen many times. The chain joins TRBV6-1 to TRBJ1-5, with 8 nucleotides matching TRBD1. The trim removed 5 bases at V and 6 bases at J, leaving 6 bases unmatched. This CDR3 contains 14 residues. Germline values: CDR1 MNHNS, CDR2 SASEGT. The CDR3 nucleotides are TGTGCCAGCAGTTTACAGGGGGATCGTCAGCCCCAGCATTTT. As protein: CASSLQGDRQPQHF.

This clonotype has a count of ten or more. This chain links TRBV28 with TRBJ1-1; D unresolved. Germline lookup yields CDR1 MDHEN and CDR2 SYDVKM. The CDR3 has 11 residues. V was cut by 4 bases and J by 8 bases, with 8 bases left in between. The CDR3 here is CASSYTAEAFF. The CDR3 DNA reads as TGTGCCAGCAGTTACACAGCAGAAGCTTTCTTT.

Many counts were recorded for this clonotype. The rearrangement uses TRBV12-5 and TRBJ1-2, with D unresolved. Germline V gene sequence: CDR1 LGHNT, CDR2 FRNRAP. The germline V and J ends were trimmed by 11 bases and 1 base, with 11 bases remaining between them. This CDR3 is built from 12 residues. As DNA, the CDR3 is TGTGCTGGATGCAGGATTAACTATGGCTACACCTTC. Translation: CAGCRINYGYTF.

The rearrangement links TRBV20-1 to TRBJ2-3; maybe TRBD2 (6 bases). The germline V and J ends were trimmed by 5 bases and 4 bases, with 16 bases remaining between them. There are 14 residues in the CDR3. The germline V gene has CDR1 DFQATT and CDR2 SNEGSKA (reference sequence). The CDR3 nucleotides are TGCAGTGCTTCCCGGGACTCGCCCCCAGATACGCAGTATTTT. This gives the protein CSASRDSPPDTQYF.

This clonotype was seen ten or more times. This sequence joins TRBV20-1 and TRBJ1-1, with TRBD1 as a possible D gene (5 bases). V was cut by 0 bases and J by 2 bases, with 13 bases left in between. The CDR3 consists of 15 residues. The germline V gene has CDR1 DFQATT and CDR2 SNEGSKA (reference sequence). The CDR3 DNA follows: TGCAGTGCTAGAGATCTTCAGGGCCCCAACACTGAAGCTTTCTTT. Translated: CSARDLQGPNTEAFF.

V usage is TRBV5-1 and J usage is TRBJ1-5; TRBD1 agrees at 7 bases. Trimming cost V 4 bases and J 0 bases; bases outside gene matches: 7. CDR1 is SGHRS and CDR2 is YFSETQ in the germline V gene. CDR3 size: 16 residues. In nucleotides, the CDR3 is TGCGCCAGCAGCCCCGGGACAGCCGATAGCAATCAGCCCCAGCATTTT. Translating it yields CASSPGTADSNQPQHF.